This is a list of T cell receptor beta chains from one sample in a study of T cell repertoires in cytomegalovirus infection. TCRdb redid the calling of the reads with MiXCR, one entry per CDR3 protein. This table has some 500,000 distinct CDR3 sequences, 30% to 40% appearing once. These TCRs' antigens remain unknown. Material: cultured PBMCs, obtained from culture after CMV antigen stimulation. Receptors were obtained from a human donor in good health (CMV status not recorded). Some clones in this sample may be carry-over from other donors' samples. The CDR3 runs from the conserved cysteine through the conserved F or W. A D gene is named only where the DNA matches it firmly. Some rows have no size entry. The others give once, few or many, or a class for an expanded clone.

v_gene	j_gene	abundance	d_gene	CDR3aa	CDR3nt
TRBV15	TRBJ2-2	NA	TRBD2	CATSSQLAAGNTGELFF	TGTGCCACCAGCTCGCAACTAGCGGCAGGAAACACCGGGGAGCTGTTTTTT
TRBV27	TRBJ2-2	NA	NA	CASTRGMDLNTGELFF	TGTGCCAGCACACGCGGGATGGACCTCAACACCGGGGAGCTGTTTTTT
TRBV6-2/TRBV6-3	TRBJ2-5	NA	TRBD2	CASRLAGLFQETQYF	TGTGCCAGCAGGCTAGCGGGACTCTTCCAAGAGACCCAGTACTTC
TRBV19	TRBJ1-6	few	NA	CASSMIDFDNSPLHF	TGTGCCAGTAGTATGATCGACTTCGACAATTCACCCCTCCACTTT
TRBV6-6	TRBJ1-4	NA	NA	CASSTGAGALSANEKLFF	TGTGCCAGCAGTACTGGGGCCGGGGCCCTAAGTGCTAATGAAAAACTGTTTTTT
TRBV19	TRBJ2-1	NA	NA	CASSTQRRSYNEQFF	TGTGCCAGTAGTACCCAGCGGCGCTCCTACAATGAGCAGTTCTTC
TRBV5-8	TRBJ2-7	NA	TRBD2	CASSSGTNPTYEQYF	TGTGCCAGCAGCTCCGGGACTAACCCGACCTACGAGCAGTACTTC
TRBV6-6	TRBJ1-1	few	TRBD1	CASSPDRDRREAFF	TGTGCCAGCAGTCCCGACAGGGACCGACGTGAAGCTTTCTTT
TRBV7-4	TRBJ1-2	few	NA	CASTIGLIYGYTF	TGTGCCAGCACCATAGGGCTGATCTATGGCTACACCTTC
TRBV15	TRBJ2-7	NA	TRBD2	CATSSSGSGYEQYF	TGTGCCACCAGCAGTAGCGGGAGCGGATACGAGCAGTACTTC
TRBV12-3/TRBV12-4	TRBJ2-5	few	NA	CASSPRIGETQYF	TGTGCCAGCAGTCCAAGGATCGGAGAGACCCAGTACTTC
TRBV9	TRBJ2-1	NA	NA	CASSVVSAGYNEQFF	TGTGCCAGCAGCGTAGTGTCTGCCGGGTACAATGAGCAGTTCTTC
TRBV3-1	TRBJ2-5	NA	TRBD2	CASSPWTSGRETQYF	TGTGCCAGCAGCCCTTGGACTAGCGGGAGGGAGACCCAGTACTTC
TRBV7-7	TRBJ2-1	few	TRBD2	CASSPQVATSSEQFF	TGTGCCAGCAGCCCCCAGGTTGCGACTAGCTCTGAGCAGTTCTTC
TRBV6-2/TRBV6-3	TRBJ2-5	NA	TRBD2	CASGLAQETQYF	TGTGCCAGCGGACTAGCGCAAGAGACCCAGTACTTC
TRBV6-1	TRBJ2-1	NA	TRBD2	CASRRLAGGSGEQFF	TGTGCCAGCAGGAGACTAGCGGGAGGATCCGGTGAGCAGTTCTTC
TRBV7-2	TRBJ1-1	few	TRBD1	CASSLAGQGGTEAFF	TGTGCCAGCAGCTTAGCCGGGCAGGGGGGAACTGAAGCTTTCTTT
TRBV19	TRBJ1-1	NA	TRBD1	CASHYRDRGTEAFF	TGTGCCAGTCATTATCGGGACAGGGGCACTGAAGCTTTCTTT
TRBV12-3/TRBV12-4	TRBJ2-2	few	TRBD2	CASSLETSGRAYRPGELFF	TGTGCCAGCAGTTTAGAAACTAGCGGGAGGGCCTACCGTCCCGGGGAGCTGTTTTTT
TRBV7-7	TRBJ2-5	few	NA	CASSLGDSSGTQYF	TGTGCTAGCAGCTTAGGAGATTCCTCAGGGACCCAGTACTTC
TRBV2	TRBJ2-1	many	TRBD2	CASRGLAGYNEQFF	TGTGCCAGCAGGGGACTAGCGGGTTACAATGAGCAGTTCTTC
TRBV28	TRBJ2-7	NA	TRBD1	CASSRQQGARGEQYF	TGTGCCAGCTCTAGGCAACAGGGGGCTAGAGGCGAGCAGTACTTC
TRBV5-1	TRBJ2-5	NA	NA	CASRGTPAGETQYF	TGCGCCAGCAGGGGGACTCCCGCTGGGGAGACCCAGTACTTC
TRBV18	TRBJ2-7	once	NA	CASSPPIRVLRGEQYF	TGTGCCAGCTCACCACCCATCAGGGTCCTTAGGGGCGAGCAGTACTTC
TRBV7-2	TRBJ1-1	NA	TRBD1	CASSETGTGGTEAFF	TGTGCCAGCAGCGAAACCGGGACAGGGGGCACTGAAGCTTTCTTT
TRBV20-1	TRBJ2-3	once	TRBD2	CSARSPTSGADTQYF	TGCAGTGCTAGAAGTCCGACTAGCGGTGCAGATACGCAGTATTTT
TRBV6-8	TRBJ1-1	few	NA	CASSPNSPLNTEAFF	TGTGCCAGCAGCCCTAATTCCCCTTTGAACACTGAAGCTTTCTTT
TRBV25-1	TRBJ2-5	NA	TRBD1	CASSRGTGFETQYF	TGTGCCAGCAGTCGCGGGACAGGGTTCGAGACCCAGTACTTC
TRBV7-9	TRBJ1-1	many	TRBD1	CASSLGQQNTEAFF	TGTGCCAGCAGCTTGGGACAGCAGAACACTGAAGCTTTCTTT
TRBV5-1	TRBJ2-5	NA	TRBD2	CASSGGLAGVGETQYF	TGCGCCAGCAGCGGGGGACTAGCGGGAGTGGGTGAGACCCAGTACTTC
TRBV27	TRBJ1-1	NA	NA	CASSFLAGRLDTEAFF	NA
TRBV4-3	TRBJ2-3	NA	TRBD2	CASSQISGTNTDTQYF	TGCGCCAGCAGCCAAATCTCCGGGACTAACACAGATACGCAGTATTTT
TRBV19	TRBJ1-5	NA	NA	CASSTRFLNSNQPQHF	TGTGCCAGTAGCACCCGTTTTTTAAATAGCAATCAGCCCCAGCATTTT
TRBV4-2	TRBJ2-7	NA	NA	CASSQGTGDYEQYF	TGTGCCAGCAGCCAAGGGACTGGGGACTACGAGCAGTACTTC
TRBV6-1	TRBJ2-1	few	TRBD2	CASSASSGRVPSYNEQFF	TGTGCCAGCAGTGCCTCTAGCGGGAGAGTTCCGTCCTACAATGAGCAGTTCTTC
TRBV24-1	TRBJ2-2	few	NA	CATSESVTGELFF	TGTGCCACCAGTGAGTCCGTCACCGGGGAGCTGTTTTTT
TRBV7-6	TRBJ2-7	NA	TRBD1	CASSQSDRDEQYF	TGTGCCAGCAGCCAATCCGACAGGGACGAGCAGTACTTC
TRBV11-2	TRBJ2-2	NA	NA	CASSLGASNTGELFF	TGTGCCAGCAGCTTAGGGGCTTCCAACACCGGGGAGCTGTTTTTT
TRBV6-2/TRBV6-3	TRBJ2-2	NA	TRBD1	CASSYVQGANTGELSF	TGTGCCAGCAGTTACGTCCAGGGGGCGAACACCGGGGAGCTGTCTTTT
TRBV20-1	TRBJ2-1	NA	TRBD2	CSARLAGGYYNEQFF	TGCAGTGCTCGACTAGCGGGAGGCTACTACAATGAGCAGTTCTTC
TRBV2	TRBJ1-1	NA	NA	CASSAGGAGAFF	TGTGCCAGCAGCGCCGGGGGGGCAGGTGCTTTCTTT
TRBV7-2	TRBJ2-1	NA	TRBD2	CASSLDRGGRDYEQFF	TGTGCCAGCAGCTTAGATAGGGGCGGGAGGGACTATGAGCAGTTCTTC
TRBV24-1	TRBJ2-1	few	TRBD2	CATSDLTRGVAGEQFF	TGTGCCACCAGTGATTTAACGCGGGGGGTTGCGGGTGAGCAGTTCTTC
TRBV6-2/TRBV6-3	TRBJ2-1	few	TRBD2	CASNPTPGLAGTRQFF	TGTGCCAGCAACCCGACACCGGGACTAGCGGGAACAAGGCAGTTCTTC
TRBV6-5	TRBJ1-3	many	NA	CASSYSTGPGSGNTIYF	TGTGCCAGCAGTTACTCGACAGGTCCGGGGTCTGGAAACACCATATATTTT
TRBV7-2	TRBJ1-5	few	NA	CASSTRPGMNQPQHF	TGTGCCAGCAGCACCAGACCTGGGATGAACCAGCCCCAGCATTTT
TRBV6-8	TRBJ1-1	NA	NA	CASTRKGGITEAFF	TGTGCCAGCACCAGAAAGGGGGGAATCACTGAAGCTTTCTTT
TRBV20-1	TRBJ2-2	many	NA	CSAPRPGPTGELFF	TGCAGTGCTCCTCGACCGGGACCCACCGGGGAGCTGTTTTTT
TRBV4-2	TRBJ2-6	few	TRBD2	CASSQDMAGVGANVLTF	TGTGCCAGCAGCCAAGATATGGCGGGGGTCGGGGCCAACGTCCTGACTTTC
TRBV6-6	TRBJ2-7	NA	TRBD1	CASSYTGGYEQYF	TGTGCCAGCAGTTATACAGGGGGCTACGAGCAGTACTTC
TRBV5-5	TRBJ2-1	NA	TRBD2	CASSPALAPNEQFF	TGTGCCAGCAGCCCGGCACTAGCGCCCAATGAGCAGTTCTTC
TRBV7-2	TRBJ2-5	many	TRBD1	CASSLAQSGGGETQYF	TGTGCCAGCAGCTTAGCCCAGTCAGGGGGTGGCGAGACCCAGTACTTC
TRBV19	TRBJ2-2	few	NA	CASSIGQEGDMAGELFF	TGTGCCAGTAGTATAGGCCAGGAGGGGGATATGGCCGGGGAGCTGTTTTTT
TRBV29-1	TRBJ1-1	NA	NA	CSVSVGTEAFF	TGCAGTGTTTCGGTTGGCACTGAAGCTTTCTTT
TRBV20-1	TRBJ2-7	few	NA	CTGAGQYF	TGCACCGGGGCGGGGCAGTACTTC
TRBV4-1	TRBJ2-1	NA	NA	CASSPLTGEISYNEQFF	TGCGCCAGCAGCCCCTTGACGGGCGAAATCTCCTACAATGAGCAGTTCTTC
TRBV5-1	TRBJ1-1	few	NA	CASSFGSKSETGRKNTEAFF	TGCGCCAGCAGCTTTGGGAGTAAATCGGAAACAGGGAGAAAGAACACTGAAGCTTTCTTT
TRBV10-3	TRBJ2-1	NA	TRBD1	CAISEPGQGRREQFF	TGTGCCATCAGTGAGCCGGGACAGGGACGTAGGGAGCAGTTCTTC